Below, 30 T cell receptor beta chains from the same sample are listed, as sequenced in a study of blood T cell repertoires in COVID-19. Data came from immunoSEQ multiplex PCR; TCRdb stores just in-frame clones and leaves some out. The data show fewer than 250,000 clones, just over 85% seen once. Sample: peripheral blood. The receptors were gathered from a man aged 45 to 65 with COVID-19, enrolled during active disease.

The rearrangement links TRBV6-5 to TRBJ1-1, with D maybe TRBD1 (5 bases). This CDR3 spans 11 amino acids. CDR1 MNHEY and CDR2 SVGAGI come from the germline V gene. The V gene lost 7 bases and the J gene lost 6 bases, with 9 bases spanning the gap. CDR3 residues: CASIGEAEAFF. CDR3 nucleotides: TGTGCCAGCATAGGGGAGGCTGAAGCTTTCTTT.

The chain recombines TRBV30 with TRBJ2-5; 15 nucleotides match TRBD2. This CDR3 comprises 16 residues. Trimming took 2 bases from V and 5 from J; bases not matched to a gene: 6. Germline CDR1 reads GTSNPN; CDR2 reads SVGIG (reference sequence). The CDR3 coding sequence is TGTGCCTGGAGTAGGACTAGCGGGGGGGCTCGGGAGACCCAGTACTTC. Protein product: CAWSRTSGGARETQYF.

A single count supports this clone. The gene calls are TRBV5-1 and TRBJ2-7; D might be TRBD1 (6 bases). CDR1 SGHRS and CDR2 YFSETQ come from the germline V gene. The CDR3 runs 16 residues. Trimming left V 4 bases short and J 4 bases short, with 21 bases between. CDR3: CASSPVGGLGIYEQYF. The CDR3 DNA reads as TGCGCCAGCAGCCCGGTAGGGGGTTTGGGGATTTACGAGCAGTACTTC.

The V and J genes are TRBV6-2 or TRBV6-3 and TRBJ1-5; maybe TRBD1 (5 bases). The CDR3 length is 14 residues. CDR1 is MNHEY, CDR2 SVGEGT, per germline. V shed 5 bases and J shed 6 bases, with 14 bases lying between them. The CDR3 region is CASSDLQGIQPQHF. DNA for the CDR3: TGTGCCAGCAGTGACCTCCAGGGTATTCAGCCCCAGCATTTT.

This clone was seen just once. The chain is built from TRBV19 and TRBJ2-7; D is uncertain. Germline assignment: CDR1 LNHDA and CDR2 SQIVND (reference sequence). The CDR3 contains 15 residues. Trimming took 6 bases from V and 1 from J, leaving 16 bases between them. CDR3 bases: TGTGCCAGTAGGACCGACAACCGCCCATCCTACGAGCAGTACTTC. This sequence encodes CASRTDNRPSYEQYF.

The CDR3 bases are TGTGCCAGCAGCTTAGATAGCGGGAGGACAGATACGCAGTATTTT. This sequence encodes CASSLDSGRTDTQYF. The rearrangement links TRBV7-9 to TRBJ2-3, with 10 positions matching TRBD2. Germline V gene data show CDR1 as SEHNR and CDR2 as FQNEAQ (reference sequence). V shed 1 base, J shed 3 bases, and the junction held 1 base outside the gene matches. This CDR3 contains 15 residues.

The gene calls are TRBV6-5 and TRBJ1-5, with D possibly being TRBD1 (5 bases). V lost 7 bases and J 3 bases, leaving 13 bases between the germline ends. This CDR3 has 14 residues. Germline V gene sequence: CDR1 MNHEY, CDR2 SVGAGI. DNA of the CDR3: TGTGCCAGCAAGGGCAGGGCGGACAATCAGCCCCAGCATTTT. Translating gives CASKGRADNQPQHF.

The rearrangement links TRBV28 to TRBJ1-3; D remains unclear. The CDR3 totals 17 residues. CDR1 MDHEN and CDR2 SYDVKM come from the germline V gene. The V end lost 7 bases, the J end lost 1 base, and 20 bases lay between the germline ends. The CDR3 loop reads CASTPGGTFLSGNTIYF. The CDR3, as DNA: TGTGCCAGCACCCCGGGAGGTACATTCCTTTCTGGAAACACCATATATTTT.

The gene calls are TRBV5-4 and TRBJ2-5; D unresolved. This CDR3 is built from 13 residues. V dropped 0 bases and J dropped 5 bases, with 8 bases sitting between them. CDR1 is SGHNT and CDR2 is YYREEE in the germline V gene (reference sequence). CDR3 sequence: CASSLASGETQYF. In nucleotides, the CDR3 is TGTGCCAGCAGCTTGGCTAGTGGGGAGACCCAGTACTTC.

V and J are TRBV10-1 and TRBJ1-4, with TRBD1 matching over 8 bases. The V segment lost 6 bases and the J segment 2 bases; nucleotides outside the gene matches: 8. Looked up from germline, CDR1 is WNHNN and CDR2 is SYGVQD (reference sequence). This CDR3 region has 16 residues. The CDR3 DNA reads TGCGCCAGCAGGCCCCCCGGGACAGGTACTAATGAAAAACTGTTTTTT. It yields the protein CASRPPGTGTNEKLFF.

J is TRBJ2-3 and V is TRBV5-1; TRBD2 aligns across 13 bases. Germline V gene sequence: CDR1 SGHRS, CDR2 YFSETQ. The trim removed 1 base at V and 3 bases at J, leaving 5 bases unmatched. The CDR3 consists of 17 residues. CDR3 sequence reads: CASSLQGTSGTTDTQYF. CDR3 DNA sequence: TGCGCCAGCAGCTTGCAGGGGACTAGCGGGACGACAGATACGCAGTATTTT.

The V and J genes are TRBV29-1 and TRBJ1-4, with D tentatively TRBD1 (6 bases). V gave up 4 bases and J gave up 0 bases, with 12 bases separating them. Germline V gene sequence: CDR1 SQVTM, CDR2 ANQGSEA. CDR3 length equals 15 residues. The CDR3 nucleotides read TGCAGCGTTGTACAGGGTAGTTCAACTAATGAAAAACTGTTTTTT. It codes for CSVVQGSSTNEKLFF.

The gene calls are TRBV19 and TRBJ2-2; D gene ambiguous. The CDR3 runs 13 residues. The V end was cut by 3 bases, the J end by 4 bases, with 6 bases between. Germline V gives CDR1 LNHDA, CDR2 SQIVND (reference sequence). CDR3 residues: CASSILRTGELFF. The CDR3 nucleotides are TGTGCCAGTAGTATTCTTCGCACCGGGGAGCTGTTTTTT.

This clone was detected only a few times. This rearrangement joins TRBV14 to TRBJ1-2, with 10 bases identical to TRBD1. The CDR3 length is 13 residues. CDR1 and CDR2 from the germline V gene are SGHDN and FVKESK. V dropped 2 bases and J dropped 8; count of bases not matched to a gene: 2. The CDR3 DNA reads TGTGCCAGCAGCCAAAGGACAGGGGGAGGCTACACCTTC. Translation gives CASSQRTGGGYTF.

On this clone: This could be a read error, since a much larger clone is one nucleotide away. The chain is built from TRBV5-1 and TRBJ1-1, with D maybe TRBD1 (5 bases). Germline V gene lookup returns CDR1 SGHRS and CDR2 YFSETQ. Trimming took 7 bases from V and 1 from J, leaving 8 bases between them. The CDR3 spans 12 residues. Written as DNA, the CDR3 is TGCGCCAGCGGGGGGGAGAACACTGAAGCTTTCTTT. It encodes CASGGENTEAFF.

The V gene is TRBV7-9, the J gene TRBJ2-7, with a tentative D call TRBD2 (6 bases). Deletions cut 1 base from V and 5 bases from J, with 15 bases between. Germline loops: CDR1 SEHNR, CDR2 FQNEAQ (reference sequence). The CDR3 spans 15 residues. The CDR3 bases are TGTGCCAGCAGCTTAGGGAGGGCAGGGTGGCACGAGCAGTACTTC. Protein sequence: CASSLGRAGWHEQYF.

The chain employs TRBV5-1 and TRBJ2-3, with TRBD2 identical over 15 bases. Losses at the gene ends were 4 bases for V and 2 bases for J; bases not matched to a gene: 8. The CDR3 runs to 18 residues. Germline assignment: CDR1 SGHRS and CDR2 YFSETQ. CDR3 sequence reads: CASSTGLAGGIATDTQYF. The CDR3 nucleotides read TGCGCCAGCAGCACCGGACTAGCGGGAGGGATAGCCACAGATACGCAGTATTTT.

This clone has just a few counts. This rearrangement joins TRBV21-1 to TRBJ2-3; the table's D call of TRBD2 was not tested on the DNA. TRBV21-1 is labeled a pseudogene. The CDR3 has 14 amino acids. As DNA, the CDR3 is TGTGCCAGCAGCAGCCCCGCGGGAGCGGATACGCAGTATTTT. Its protein is CASSSPAGADTQYF.

The J gene is TRBJ2-1, the V gene TRBV30; D is unresolved. Germline V gene data show CDR1 as GTSNPN and CDR2 as SVGIG (reference sequence). Trimming took 4 bases from V and 0 from J, leaving 13 bases between them. The CDR3 is 15 residues long. The CDR3 sequence: CAWNPQSSSYNEQFF. CDR3 DNA sequence: TGTGCCTGGAATCCACAATCTAGCTCCTACAATGAGCAGTTCTTC. Drawing the rest from reference TRBV30 and TRBJ2-1, the complete variable domain is SQTIHQWPATLVQPVGSPLSLECTVEGTSNPNLYWYRQAAGRGLQLLFYSVGIGQISSEVPQNLSASRPQDRQFILSSKKLLLSDSGFYLCAWNPQSSSYNEQFFGPGTRLTVL.

This chain connects TRBV5-1 to TRBJ2-1; TRBD2 matches 9 bases. Germline V CDR1 and CDR2: SGHRS, YFSETQ. Germline trimming cut 0 bases from V and 8 bases from J; bases unmatched to any gene: 12. CDR3 length: 17 residues. CDR3 protein: CASSLAGGAGGAYEQFF. The CDR3 nucleotides read TGCGCCAGCAGCTTGGCGGGAGGGGCGGGGGGGGCGTATGAGCAGTTCTTC.

The rearrangement links TRBV2 to TRBJ2-7; D might be TRBD1 (5 bases). The CDR3 length is 13 residues. Trimming removed 4 bases from V and 3 bases from J, with 10 bases in between. Germline lookup yields CDR1 SNHLY and CDR2 FYNNEI. The CDR3 is CASSAQGNYEQYF. CDR3 sequence (DNA): TGTGCCAGCAGTGCTCAGGGAAACTACGAGCAGTACTTC.

The chain is built from TRBV10-2 and TRBJ2-1; 9 nucleotides align to TRBD2. Germline CDR1 and CDR2: WSHSY and SAAADI. The CDR3 sequence is 16 residues long. V gave up 6 bases and J gave up 4 bases; unmatched junction bases: 10. The CDR3 DNA reads as TGCGCCAGCAGGAGTAGCGGGAGCGGGAGGTACAATGAGCAGTTCTTC. Translated, it gives CASRSSGSGRYNEQFF.

CDR3 DNA sequence: TGTGCCAGCAGTTCCTTAGGCGGGACAGGGTCGAATGGCTACACCTTC. Its protein is CASSSLGGTGSNGYTF. This rearrangement joins TRBV6-5 to TRBJ1-2; 9 bases match TRBD1. The CDR3 runs 16 residues. J lost 6 bases, V lost 4 bases, and 12 bases had no gene match. The germline V gene encodes CDR1 MNHEY and CDR2 SVGAGI.

V gene TRBV5-8 combines with J gene TRBJ1-2; 8 nucleotides agree with TRBD1. CDR3 length: 17 amino acids. Germline-derived CDR1 and CDR2 are SGHTS and YDEGEE. V gave up 1 base and J gave up 6 bases; unmatched junction bases: 14. CDR3 coding DNA: TGTGCCAGCAGCTTGAGTGGACAGGGAGGCCCCACTGATGGCTACACCTTC. This codes for CASSLSGQGGPTDGYTF. Full variable domain (missing parts from reference TRBV5-8 and TRBJ1-2): EAGVTQSPTHLIKTRGQQATLRCSPISGHTSVYWYQQALGLGLQFLLWYDEGEERNRGNFPPRFSGRQFPNYSSELNVNALELEDSALYLCASSLSGQGGPTDGYTFGSGTRLTVV.

The chain joins TRBV30 to TRBJ2-3; 9 nucleotides align to TRBD2. The CDR3 runs to 15 residues. Germline-derived CDR1 and CDR2 are GTSNPN and SVGIG (reference sequence). The ends lost 3 bases at V and 3 bases at J; junction bases unmatched: 7. CDR3 sequence reads: CAWSPGLAGTDTQYF. The CDR3 nucleotides are TGTGCCTGGAGCCCGGGGCTAGCGGGAACAGATACGCAGTATTTT.

This clone was counted a few times. The chain employs TRBV11-2 and TRBJ1-2, with D uncertain. The CDR3 runs 14 residues. V lost 2 bases to trimming and J lost 0 bases, with 7 bases between them. CDR1 and CDR2 (germline): SGHAT, FQNNGV. The CDR3 sequence is CASSLWGANYGYTF. The CDR3, as DNA: TGTGCCAGCAGCTTATGGGGAGCTAACTATGGCTACACCTTC.

The genes are TRBV2 and TRBJ2-2, with D possibly matching TRBD2 (6 bases). The CDR3 runs 16 residues. The V end was cut by 1 base, the J end by 4 bases, with 13 bases between. CDR1 and CDR2 from the germline V gene are SNHLY and FYNNEI. CDR3 DNA: TGTGCCAGCAGTGAAGGGCGGAGGGTGGGCACCGGGGAGCTGTTTTTT. This sequence encodes CASSEGRRVGTGELFF. Drawing the rest from reference TRBV2 and TRBJ2-2, the complete variable domain is EPEVTQTPSHQVTQMGQEVILRCVPISNHLYFYWYRQILGQKVEFLVSFYNNEISEKSEIFDDQFSVERPDGSNFTLKIRSTKLEDSAMYFCASSEGRRVGTGELFFGEGSRLTVL.

The chain recombines TRBV18 with TRBJ1-2; D is perhaps TRBD1 (6 bases). Trimming pared 3 bases from V and 3 bases from J, leaving 17 bases between. The CDR3 sequence is 16 residues long. CDR1 KGHSH and CDR2 LQKENI come from the germline V gene. The DNA for the CDR3 is TGTGCCAGCTCACCCTCTATCGAGGGGGAGCACTATGGCTACACCTTC. Protein sequence: CASSPSIEGEHYGYTF.

The chain has TRBV19 and TRBJ2-3; possible D gene TRBD1, 7 bases. Deletions cut 10 bases from V and 6 bases from J, with 17 bases between. Germline loops: CDR1 LNHDA, CDR2 SQIVND (reference sequence). The CDR3 contains 13 residues. The DNA of the CDR3 is TGTGCCACGCGCCAGGGGGGTCTCGATACGCAGTATTTT. This sequence encodes CATRQGGLDTQYF.

The V call is TRBV11-3, the J call TRBJ2-1, with 8 positions matching TRBD2. The CDR3 is made up of 15 amino acids. The V and J ends lost 3 bases and 8 bases, in that order; junction bases with no gene match: 9. The germline V gene has CDR1 SGHNT and CDR2 YENEEA. The DNA of the CDR3 is TGTGCCAGCAGCTTCGGGACTAGTATTCCGGATGAGCAGTTCTTC. Translated: CASSFGTSIPDEQFF.